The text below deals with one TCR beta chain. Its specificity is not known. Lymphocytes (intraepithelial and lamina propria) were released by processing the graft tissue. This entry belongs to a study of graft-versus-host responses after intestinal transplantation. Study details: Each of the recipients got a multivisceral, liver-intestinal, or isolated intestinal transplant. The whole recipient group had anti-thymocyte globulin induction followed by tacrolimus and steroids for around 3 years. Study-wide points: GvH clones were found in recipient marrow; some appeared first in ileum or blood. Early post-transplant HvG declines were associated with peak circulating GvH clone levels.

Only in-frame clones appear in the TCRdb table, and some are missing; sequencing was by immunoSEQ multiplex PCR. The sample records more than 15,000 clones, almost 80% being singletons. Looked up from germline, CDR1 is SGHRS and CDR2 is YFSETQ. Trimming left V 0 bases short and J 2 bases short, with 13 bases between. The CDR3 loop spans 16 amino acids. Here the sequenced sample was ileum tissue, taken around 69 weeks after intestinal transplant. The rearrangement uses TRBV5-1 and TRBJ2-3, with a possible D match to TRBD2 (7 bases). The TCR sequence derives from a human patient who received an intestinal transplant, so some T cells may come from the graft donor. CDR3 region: CASSLDGGAATDTQYF. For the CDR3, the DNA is TGCGCCAGCAGCTTGGATGGGGGGGCGGCCACAGATACGCAGTATTTT.